This TCR beta chain derives from a study of cytomegalovirus exposure and HLA in healthy donors. Use of 60 Vbeta and 13 Jbeta primers characterized the PCR. The table came from immunoSEQ multiplex PCR; TCRdb's copy has only in-frame clones and leaves some out. The table lists over 200,000 clones, about three quarters of them singletons. The sample taken for sequencing was PBMCs. This TCR was sampled from a male donor in good health and CMV-seronegative.

CDR3 loop: CASSLSGETQYF. DNA of the CDR3: TGTGCCAGCAGCTTAAGCGGAGAGACCCAGTACTTC. The chain combines TRBV7-3 with TRBJ2-5; D call uncertain. The CDR3 length is 12 residues. The V end lost 1 base, the J end lost 4 bases, and 4 bases lay between the germline ends. CDR1 is SGHTA, CDR2 FQGTGA, per germline.